Below, 3 T cell receptor beta chains from the same sample are listed, as sequenced in a study of blood T cell repertoires in COVID-19. Sequenced by immunoSEQ multiplex PCR; TCRdb stores in-frame clones only, minus some. The table lists about 93,000 clones, 85% to 90% of them singletons. The specimen was peripheral blood. The receptors stem from a human donor with active COVID-19. The donor label of this sample is uncertain.

This clone has only one observation. The J gene is TRBJ1-2, the V gene TRBV7-2; D perhaps matches TRBD1 (5 bases). This CDR3 is 12 amino acids long. Trimming shortened V by 5 bases and J by 8 bases, and 12 bases separated the two germline ends. Per the germline V gene, CDR1 is SGHTA and CDR2 is FQGNSA. CDR3 sequence: CASSGGDGGYTF. CDR3 DNA sequence: TGTGCCAGCAGCGGAGGGGACGGCGGCTACACCTTC. The variable domain in full, with the rest retrieved from reference TRBV7-2 and TRBJ1-2, is GAGVSQSPSNKVTEKGKDVELRCDPISGHTALYWYRQSLGQGLEFLIYFQGNSAPDKSGLPSDRFSAERTGGSVSTLTIQRTQQEDSAVYLCASSGGDGGYTFGSGTRLTVV.

The genes are TRBV6-6 and TRBJ2-5; TRBD2 agrees at 8 bases. The CDR3 runs 16 residues. J lost 2 bases, V lost 2 bases, and 7 bases had no gene match. Looked up from germline, CDR1 is MNHNY and CDR2 is SVGAGI (reference sequence). The CDR3 coding sequence is TGTGCCAGCAGTTACGGGATGCGGGGGGTACAAGAGACCCAGTACTTC. Amino acids: CASSYGMRGVQETQYF.

The J gene is TRBJ2-7, the V gene TRBV5-1, with D maybe TRBD1 (5 bases). CDR3 length: 13 residues. Per the germline V gene, CDR1 is SGHRS and CDR2 is YFSETQ. Trimming took 0 bases from V and 4 from J, leaving 8 bases between them. The CDR3 nucleotides are TGCGCCAGCAGCTTGGCCACAGGTTACGAGCAGTACTTC. Protein sequence: CASSLATGYEQYF. The variable domain in full, with the rest retrieved from reference TRBV5-1 and TRBJ2-7, is KAGVTQTPRYLIKTRGQQVTLSCSPISGHRSVSWYQQTPGQGLQFLFEYFSETQRNKGNFPGRFSGRQFSNSRSEMNVSTLELGDSALYLCASSLATGYEQYFGPGTRLTVT.